One T cell receptor (beta chain) is described in this entry. Deletions cut 0 bases from V and 5 bases from J, with 14 bases between. This CDR3 region has 15 residues. Germline lookup yields CDR1 GTSNPN and CDR2 SVGIG (reference sequence). This entry comes from a study of blood T cell repertoires in COVID-19. Study as a whole: Sites in the United States, Italy and Spain provided acute and convalescent COVID-19 samples. In each case, the material was cDNA or gDNA derived from T cells, B-cell-depleted T cells, or PBMCs.

In the source study's methods: Using reference gene primer amplification, nucleated cell counts were estimated. TCRdb keeps only in-frame clones here, not all; method: immunoSEQ multiplex PCR. V, J and clone size are taken as reported in that table, and D and trimming were inferred from the DNA itself. The table shows 300,000 to 400,000 clones, with around 90% occurring only once. The TCR comes from a human donor in a cohort sampled during active COVID-19. V and J are TRBV30 and TRBJ2-1; no firm D call. The sample consisted of peripheral blood. This chain's CDR3 is CAWSVTVKSHNEQFF. Written as DNA, the CDR3 is TGTGCCTGGAGTGTCACCGTGAAGAGCCACAATGAGCAGTTCTTC.